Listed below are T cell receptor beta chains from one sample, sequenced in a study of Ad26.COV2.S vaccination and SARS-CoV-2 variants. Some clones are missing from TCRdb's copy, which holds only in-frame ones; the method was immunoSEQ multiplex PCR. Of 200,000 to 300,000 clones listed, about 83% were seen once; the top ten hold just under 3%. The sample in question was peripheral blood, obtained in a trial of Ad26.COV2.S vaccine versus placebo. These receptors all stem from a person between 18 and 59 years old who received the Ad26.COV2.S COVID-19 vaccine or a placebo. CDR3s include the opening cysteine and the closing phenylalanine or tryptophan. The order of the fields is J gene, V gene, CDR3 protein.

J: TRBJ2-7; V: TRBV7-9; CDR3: CASSSPGQASYEQYF
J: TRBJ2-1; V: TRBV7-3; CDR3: CASSSQPPHSYNEQFF
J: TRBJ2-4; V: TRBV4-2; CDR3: CASSNRDSKNIQYF
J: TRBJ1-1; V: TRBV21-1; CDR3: CASSPPVGSGDTEAFF
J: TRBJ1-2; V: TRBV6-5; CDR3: CASSYSGRGRNYGYTF
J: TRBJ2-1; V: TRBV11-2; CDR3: CASSLDWVGRGKGNEQFF
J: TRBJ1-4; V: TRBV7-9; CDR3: CASSIGQAATNEKLFF
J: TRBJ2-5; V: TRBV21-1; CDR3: CASSKPTHPRNQETQYF
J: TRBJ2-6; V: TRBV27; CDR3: CASSPSRTGGHVLTF
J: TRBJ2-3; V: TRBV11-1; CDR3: CASSLAQGLDTQYF
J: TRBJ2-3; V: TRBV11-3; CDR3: CASSLLGVSTDTQYF
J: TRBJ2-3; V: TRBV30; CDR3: CAWSGLAGDTQYF
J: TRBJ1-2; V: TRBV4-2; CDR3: CASSRHLLGYTF
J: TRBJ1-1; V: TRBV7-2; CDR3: CASSLAMGGAEAFF
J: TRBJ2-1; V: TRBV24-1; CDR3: CATREGQGASYEQFF
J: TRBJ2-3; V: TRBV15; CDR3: CATSRDGQGTNTQYF
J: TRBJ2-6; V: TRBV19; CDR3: CASSTPNSGANVLTF
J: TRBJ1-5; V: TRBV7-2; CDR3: CASSLDKGQPQHF
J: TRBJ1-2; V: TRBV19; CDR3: CASTRGGSNYGYTF
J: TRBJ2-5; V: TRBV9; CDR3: CASSIRSGRQETQYF
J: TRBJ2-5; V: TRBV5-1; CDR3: CASSLLGETQYF
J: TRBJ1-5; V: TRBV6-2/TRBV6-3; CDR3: CASSKTGGRNQPQHF
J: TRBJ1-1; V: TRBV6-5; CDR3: CASSLGQGAPFF
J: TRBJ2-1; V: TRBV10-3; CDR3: CAISEDFSYNEQFF
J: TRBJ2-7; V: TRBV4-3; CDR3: CASSQDQGAGAKYF
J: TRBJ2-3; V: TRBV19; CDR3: CASRLAGVADTQYF
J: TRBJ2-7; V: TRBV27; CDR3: CASRPDHPPYEQYF
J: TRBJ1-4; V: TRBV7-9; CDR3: CASSLGGLARMATNEKLFF
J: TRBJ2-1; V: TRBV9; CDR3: CASSVDPNNEQFF
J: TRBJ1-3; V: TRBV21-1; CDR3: CASKRGGNTIYF
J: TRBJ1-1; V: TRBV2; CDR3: CASSAQKRLNTEAFF
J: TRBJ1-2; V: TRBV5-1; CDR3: CASSEQYPGGNYGYTF
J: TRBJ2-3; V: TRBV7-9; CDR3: CASSLGRRDTQYF
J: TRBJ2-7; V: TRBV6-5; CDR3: CASSKAGNYEQYF
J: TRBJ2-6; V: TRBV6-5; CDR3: CASRIRVSGANVLTF
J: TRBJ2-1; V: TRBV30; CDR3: CAWTKVKGGLRQFF
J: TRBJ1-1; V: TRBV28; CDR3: CASRPGQLIHTEAFF
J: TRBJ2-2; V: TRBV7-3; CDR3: CASSPLKGNTGELFF
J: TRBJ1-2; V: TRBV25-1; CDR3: CASSELTGSYGYTF
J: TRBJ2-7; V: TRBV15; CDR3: CATSSRGGDEQYF
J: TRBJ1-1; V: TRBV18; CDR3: CASSPPGAVRNTEAFF
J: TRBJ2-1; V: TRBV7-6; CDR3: CASSPQTSGRSHEQFF
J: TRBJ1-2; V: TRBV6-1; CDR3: CASSEGPNAGVYGYTF
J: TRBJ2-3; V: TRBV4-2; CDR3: CASSQEALTDTQYF
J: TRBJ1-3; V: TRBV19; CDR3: CASSRSGNTIYF
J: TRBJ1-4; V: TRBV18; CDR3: CASSPNGREKLFF
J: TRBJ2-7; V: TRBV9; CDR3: CASSFRDSSYEQYF
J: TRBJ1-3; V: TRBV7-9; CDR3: CASSGPGGSGNTIYF
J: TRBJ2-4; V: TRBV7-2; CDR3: CASSSRQGPAYIQYF